This TCR beta chain was sequenced during a study of low-dose radiotherapy and immunotherapy resistance in tumors. Primers targeting TRAV and TRBV primed first-strand cDNA, covering alpha and beta chains. For amplifying TCRs, the PCR ran for approximately 18 cycles with Phusion, which was used together with a constant-region primer and the adapter on the V primers. TCRdb recomputed calls from the reads with MiXCR, one row per CDR3 protein. The profile covers around 100,000 distinct CDR3 sequences, with about 20% appearing a single time and over 10% taken by the ten largest. Described time point: after trial treatment. Treatment specified: LDRT plus nivolumab, ipilimumab, low-dose cyclophosphamide and aspirin (RACIN trial). In its sample, this clonotype was seen many times. This sample comprised PBMCs, obtained after low-dose radiotherapy plus immunotherapy. The source of this sequence is a female donor with ovarian cancer.

The CDR3 sequence is CASSFQGVDEQFF. The CDR3 region has the DNA TGTGCCAGCAGTTTTCAGGGCGTTGATGAGCAGTTCTTC. The chain carries TRBV2 and TRBJ2-1, with D possibly matching TRBD1 (5 bases). The CDR3 runs to 13 residues. CDR1 is SNHLY, CDR2 FYNNEI, per germline. The V end was cut by 5 bases, the J end by 8 bases, with 13 bases between.